Following are 29 T cell receptor beta chains from one sample sequenced in a study of spatial heterogeneity in lung cancer. Time point in this sample: sample taken at primary tumor resection. A single record per CDR3 protein comes from TCRdb applying MiXCR to the 5' RACE reads. Among some 34,000 distinct CDR3 sequences listed, 7% to 7.5% were seen once. The material was PBMCs, obtained at surgery. The receptors stem from a female donor with early-stage non-small cell lung cancer.

This clonotype has ten or more counts. This rearrangement joins TRBV20-1 to TRBJ2-3; no definite D call. The CDR3 has 13 amino acids. CDR1 is DFQATT and CDR2 is SNEGSKA in the germline V gene (reference sequence). V was trimmed by 2 bases and J by 5 bases, leaving 11 bases between them. In nucleotides, the CDR3 is TGCAGTGCTAGAAACCCTAGGTTAGATACGCAGTATTTT. Protein: CSARNPRLDTQYF.

This clonotype was picked up a small number of times. J is TRBJ2-5 and V is TRBV5-5; D may be TRBD2 (6 bases). The CDR3 is 14 residues long. Per germline, CDR1 SGHKS and CDR2 YYEKEE (reference sequence). Deletions cut 1 base from V and 4 bases from J, with 11 bases between. As DNA, the CDR3 is TGTGCCAGCAGCTTGCGCTGGGAGGCAGAGACCCAGTACTTC. It translates to CASSLRWEAETQYF.

The chain combines TRBV6-2 or TRBV6-3 with TRBJ1-5, with 7 bases matching TRBD1. V lost 6 bases, J lost 4 bases, and 15 bases stayed unmatched. Looked up from germline, CDR1 is MNHEY and CDR2 is SVGEGT. The length of the CDR3 is 17 residues. The CDR3 DNA reads as TGTGCCAGCAGCCCTAGACGAACCGGGACAGCAAATCAGCCCCAGCATTTT. It yields the protein CASSPRRTGTANQPQHF.

This clonotype showed up many times. The rearrangement links TRBV24-1 to TRBJ2-5; D not resolved. The CDR3 totals 13 residues. Trimming cost V 4 bases and J 4 bases, with 9 bases left between them. CDR1 is KGHDR and CDR2 is SFDVKD in the germline V gene. The DNA for the CDR3 is TGTGCCACCAGTGACTCCTATCTAGAGACCCAGTACTTC. Amino acid sequence: CATSDSYLETQYF.

This clonotype was found a few times. The chain links TRBV12-3 or TRBV12-4 to TRBJ1-1; D not resolved. Trimming stripped 6 bases from V and 1 base from J, with 12 bases between. There are 14 residues in the CDR3. The CDR3 reads CASRLMTGNTEAFF. As DNA, the CDR3 is TGTGCCAGCAGACTGATGACGGGGAACACTGAAGCTTTCTTT.

In its sample, this clonotype was seen many times. The chain carries TRBV13 and TRBJ2-7; weak D call: TRBD2 (7 bases). Trimming removed 5 bases at V and 5 bases at J, with 13 bases between. Germline V gene data show CDR1 as PRHDT and CDR2 as FYEKMQ (reference sequence). The CDR3 length is 13 residues. CDR3 loop: CASSPGRGDEQYF. CDR3 DNA: TGTGCCAGCAGCCCGGGGAGGGGGGACGAGCAGTACTTC.

The DNA of the CDR3 is TGCAGTGCTACGGGGGGCTTATCGAACACTGAAGCTTTCTTT. The encoded protein is CSATGGLSNTEAFF. V usage is TRBV20-1 and J usage is TRBJ1-1; D perhaps matches TRBD1 (6 bases). This CDR3 is 14 amino acids long. The V gene lost 4 bases and the J gene lost 1 base, with 13 bases spanning the gap. Looked up from germline, CDR1 is DFQATT and CDR2 is SNEGSKA (reference sequence).

At least ten counts were recorded for this clonotype. The chain combines TRBV27 with TRBJ2-5; perhaps D is TRBD1 or TRBD2 (5 bases each). CDR1 is MNHEY and CDR2 is SMNVEV in the germline V gene (reference sequence). The CDR3 contains 15 residues. V was trimmed by 4 bases and J by 4 bases, leaving 16 bases between them. In DNA form, the CDR3 reads TGTGCCAGCAGTTCCCTAAACCGGGGCCCAGAGACCCAGTACTTC. This sequence encodes CASSSLNRGPETQYF.

The sample holds a few counts of this clonotype. CDR3 amino acids: CASSSGTAGARGEKLFF. CDR3 sequence (DNA): TGTGCCAGCAGCTCGGGAACCGCAGGGGCCCGAGGTGAAAAACTGTTTTTT. The chain uses TRBV7-2 and TRBJ1-4; tentative D call: TRBD1 (6 bases). Trimming removed 4 bases at V and 7 bases at J, with 22 bases between. Germline V lookup: CDR1 SGHTA, CDR2 FQGNSA. The CDR3 length is 17 residues.

The sample holds a few counts of this clonotype. The chain employs TRBV20-1 and TRBJ2-2; D is ambiguous. The CDR3 spans 14 residues. V was pared by 1 base and J by 2 bases, with 8 bases between. Germline loops: CDR1 DFQATT, CDR2 SNEGSKA (reference sequence). The CDR3 here is CSARAGPNTGELFF. CDR3 DNA: TGCAGTGCTAGAGCGGGTCCCAACACCGGGGAGCTGTTTTTT.

This clonotype was picked up one time. The genes are TRBV12-3 or TRBV12-4 and TRBJ1-5; possibly TRBD1 for D (5 bases). CDR3 length: 15 amino acids. V shed 5 bases and J shed 2 bases, with 13 bases lying between them. CDR3 region: CASSPQGIGNQPQHF. CDR3 DNA sequence: TGTGCCAGCAGTCCCCAGGGAATTGGCAATCAGCCCCAGCATTTT.

This sequence joins TRBV20-1 and TRBJ2-2; TRBD2 is a possible D gene (7 bases). Germline CDR1 is DFQATT and CDR2 is SNEGSKA (reference sequence). Trimming pared 5 bases from V and 7 bases from J, leaving 20 bases between. The CDR3 consists of 15 residues. The CDR3 DNA sequence: TGCAGTGCTCCCCTGAGGGGGGGGCAACGCGGGGAGCTGTTTTTT. It encodes CSAPLRGGQRGELFF.

There are many counts of this clonotype. The chain uses TRBV12-3 or TRBV12-4 and TRBJ2-5; D tentatively fits TRBD1 or TRBD2 (5 bases each). The V and J ends lost 1 base and 1 base respectively, with 13 bases between them. The CDR3 covers 16 residues. For the CDR3, the DNA is TGTGCCAGCAGTTTAGGGGGCTCCGGGATCCAAGAGACCCAGTACTTC. The encoded protein is CASSLGGSGIQETQYF.

V gene TRBV29-1 combines with J gene TRBJ2-3; 11 bases fit TRBD2. The length of the CDR3 is 15 residues. V gave up 5 bases and J gave up 3 bases; unmatched junction bases: 7. From germline, CDR1 is SQVTM and CDR2 ANQGSEA. This CDR3 reads CSVIIAGGPTDTQYF. The CDR3 nucleotides read TGCAGCGTTATTATAGCGGGGGGGCCTACAGATACGCAGTATTTT.

This clonotype showed up many times. This sequence joins TRBV20-1 and TRBJ2-7, with D maybe TRBD1 (5 bases). The CDR3 is made up of 16 amino acids. V lost 3 bases to trimming and J lost 0 bases, with 18 bases between them. CDR1 is DFQATT and CDR2 is SNEGSKA in the germline V gene (reference sequence). CDR3 sequence (DNA): TGCAGTGCTAGGGCCCTCCAGGGTCCCAGCTCCTACGAGCAGTACTTC. Its protein is CSARALQGPSSYEQYF.

In its sample, this clonotype was seen many times. This chain connects TRBV4-1 to TRBJ2-1; D is unclear. Germline CDR1 reads MGHRA; CDR2 reads YSYEKL. The ends were cut back, 1 base at V and 7 bases at J, with 5 bases in the middle. CDR3 size: 12 residues. CDR3 loop: CASSQGRNEQFF. CDR3 nucleotides: TGCGCCAGCAGCCAAGGGCGGAATGAGCAGTTCTTC.

This clonotype has a count of ten or more. The chain joins TRBV3-1 to TRBJ2-7; 8 nucleotides line up with TRBD2. Trimming cost V 2 bases and J 7 bases; bases outside gene matches: 7. The CDR3 sequence is 14 residues long. The germline V gene has CDR1 LGHDT and CDR2 YNNKEL (reference sequence). The CDR3 loop reads CASSQQAGVGEQYF. DNA for the CDR3: TGTGCCAGCAGCCAACAAGCGGGAGTGGGTGAGCAGTACTTC.

This clonotype has a handful of counts. The V call is TRBV6-5, the J call TRBJ2-1, with D possibly matching TRBD2 (5 bases). Germline CDR1 is MNHEY and CDR2 is SVGAGI. The CDR3 loop spans 16 amino acids. Trimming pared 6 bases from V and 2 bases from J, leaving 17 bases between. The CDR3 reads CASSPGVDSTYNEQFF. As DNA, the CDR3 is TGTGCCAGCAGCCCCGGGGTGGACTCTACCTACAATGAGCAGTTCTTC.

This clonotype was seen many times. This chain joins TRBV2 and TRBJ2-2, with D unresolved. CDR1 and CDR2 from the germline V gene are SNHLY and FYNNEI. Trimming took 6 bases from V and 1 from J, leaving 6 bases between them. The CDR3 loop spans 13 amino acids. The CDR3 coding sequence is TGTGCCAGCAGGCCCCAGAACACCGGGGAGCTGTTTTTT. Its translation: CASRPQNTGELFF.

This clonotype was counted many times. The CDR3, as DNA: TGCGCCAGCAGCCAAGTGGCATCCTCCGTAAAACTGTTTTTT. The encoded protein is CASSQVASSVKLFF. The genes are TRBV4-1 and TRBJ1-4, with D unclear. Germline V gives CDR1 MGHRA, CDR2 YSYEKL. V was shortened by 1 base and J by 10 bases, with 13 bases between the two germline ends. This CDR3 is built from 14 residues.

The table lists this clonotype with many counts. CDR3 residues: CSARDQSRDGNQPQHF. In nucleotides, the CDR3 is TGCAGTGCTAGAGATCAGTCCAGGGATGGCAATCAGCCCCAGCATTTT. This chain links TRBV20-1 with TRBJ1-5, with D perhaps TRBD1 (5 bases). The V end was cut by 0 bases, the J end by 2 bases, with 14 bases between. This CDR3 contains 16 residues. CDR1 and CDR2 (germline): DFQATT, SNEGSKA (reference sequence).

This clonotype occurred many times. This sequence joins TRBV7-2 and TRBJ2-3; 14 nucleotides agree with TRBD2. J gave up 2 bases and V 3 bases, and 7 bases lay outside the gene matches. This CDR3 has 18 amino acids. The germline gives CDR1 SGHTA, CDR2 FQGNSA. The CDR3 spells CASSLGLAGAVFTDTQYF. CDR3 sequence (DNA): TGTGCCAGCAGCTTGGGACTAGCGGGGGCCGTTTTCACAGATACGCAGTATTTT.

This clonotype has ten or more counts. The chain is built from TRBV18 and TRBJ2-3; TRBD1 aligns across 8 bases. V shed 0 bases and J 2 bases; nucleotides not matched to a gene: 7. Germline CDR1 KGHSH, CDR2 LQKENI. This CDR3 has 17 residues. CDR3: CASSPPKRQGNTDTQYF. CDR3 DNA: TGTGCCAGCTCACCACCAAAAAGACAGGGGAACACAGATACGCAGTATTTT.

With respect to this clonotype: Possible read error: a much larger clone is one base away. The rearrangement uses TRBV5-1 and TRBJ2-5; D may match TRBD1 or TRBD2 (5 bases each). The CDR3 is made up of 14 amino acids. Germline assignment: CDR1 SGHRS and CDR2 YFSETQ. The CDR3 loop is CASSLLGTQKTQYF. The DNA for the CDR3 is TGCGCCAGCAGCTTGCTCGGGACCCAAAAGACCCAGTACTTC.

This clonotype was picked up many times. The V and J genes are TRBV6-5 and TRBJ2-3; D remains unclear. Germline CDR1 reads MNHEY; CDR2 reads SVGAGI. The CDR3 has 16 residues. V was trimmed by 5 bases and J by 0 bases, leaving 15 bases between them. The CDR3 DNA reads TGTGCCAGCAGTAGAAGCCATAGTTCTAGCACAGATACGCAGTATTTT. Its protein is CASSRSHSSSTDTQYF.

This clonotype has at least ten counts. V is TRBV5-8 and J is TRBJ2-5; no clear D gene. Trimming shortened V by 0 bases and J by 4 bases, and 10 bases separated the two germline ends. The germline V gene encodes CDR1 SGHTS and CDR2 YDEGEE. The CDR3 has 14 amino acids. The CDR3 DNA is TGTGCCAGCAGCTTGGGGGGTCAGGCAGAGACCCAGTACTTC. It yields the protein CASSLGGQAETQYF.

In its sample, this clonotype was seen a few times. This chain's CDR3 is CASNYQGLSTDTQYF. CDR3 nucleotide sequence: TGTGCCAGCAACTATCAGGGGTTGAGCACAGATACGCAGTATTTT. This chain joins TRBV7-8 and TRBJ2-3; the D gene is possibly TRBD1 (6 bases). Trimming took off 7 bases at V and 0 bases at J, with 14 bases between the two ends. Germline V lookup: CDR1 SGHVS, CDR2 FQNEAQ. The CDR3 spans 15 residues.

This clonotype was seen a few times. The rearrangement uses TRBV20-1 and TRBJ2-1; 7 nucleotides match TRBD2. V lost 5 bases and J lost 0; bases outside the gene matches: 10. CDR3 length: 16 amino acids. Germline CDR1 reads DFQATT; CDR2 reads SNEGSKA (reference sequence). CDR3 coding DNA: TGCAGTGCTTTACCGATTCTAGCGGCCTCCTACAATGAGCAGTTCTTC. Translated: CSALPILAASYNEQFF.

Ten or more counts support this clonotype. The V call is TRBV29-1, the J call TRBJ1-2, with a tentative D call TRBD1 (5 bases). Germline-derived CDR1 and CDR2 are SQVTM and ANQGSEA. Trimming removed 4 bases at V and 8 bases at J, with 14 bases between. CDR3 size: 12 residues. The DNA of the CDR3 is TGCAGCGTTGCGGTAGGGTACAGGGGCTACACCTTC. Amino acids: CSVAVGYRGYTF.